One and the same sample provided the 9 T cell receptor beta chains below, sequenced in a study of OX40 agonist ivuxolimab in advanced cancers. Assay used: immunoSEQ multiplex PCR; TCRdb lists only in-frame clones, some missing. The sample holds around 77,000 clones, 80% to 90% seen once. The sample here was CD4+ or CD8+ T cells sorted from blood, taken in a trial of the OX40 agonist ivuxolimab. The source of these receptors is an adult with an advanced solid tumor such as melanoma, head and neck, liver or kidney cancer.

The gene calls are TRBV5-1 and TRBJ2-1; TRBD1 is a possible D gene (6 bases). The V end lost 4 bases, the J end lost 1 base, and 12 bases lay between the germline ends. Germline lookup yields CDR1 SGHRS and CDR2 YFSETQ. The CDR3 runs 15 residues. CDR3 in amino acids: CASSRTTGSYNEQFF. The CDR3 DNA follows: TGCGCCAGCAGCAGAACGACAGGATCCTACAATGAGCAGTTCTTC. Filled out from reference TRBV5-1 and TRBJ2-1, the complete variable domain reads KAGVTQTPRYLIKTRGQQVTLSCSPISGHRSVSWYQQTPGQGLQFLFEYFSETQRNKGNFPGRFSGRQFSNSRSEMNVSTLELGDSALYLCASSRTTGSYNEQFFGPGTRLTVL.

The rearrangement links TRBV29-1 to TRBJ2-7; D unresolved. Germline V CDR1 and CDR2: SQVTM, ANQGSEA. The length of the CDR3 is 12 residues. With 4 bases removed from V and 7 bases from J, the gap between germline ends came to 14 bases. The CDR3 DNA sequence: TGCAGCGTTGCGCTAGTTCGTCAAGAGCAGTACTTC. Its translation is CSVALVRQEQYF.

A few counts support this clone. J is TRBJ1-3 and V is TRBV5-1, with a possible D match to TRBD1 (5 bases). In germline, CDR1 is SGHRS, CDR2 YFSETQ. The ends were cut back, 4 bases at V and 0 bases at J, with 8 bases in the middle. The CDR3 spans 14 residues. CDR3 in amino acids: CASSPGVSGNTIYF. The CDR3 DNA reads as TGCGCCAGCAGCCCGGGGGTCTCTGGAAACACCATATATTTT.

In this sample, this clone turned up once. The gene calls are TRBV10-1 and TRBJ2-7; 11 nucleotides agree with TRBD2. The CDR3 is made up of 18 amino acids. Germline V CDR1 and CDR2: WNHNN, SYGVQD (reference sequence). V shed 3 bases and J 4 bases; nucleotides not matched to a gene: 14. As DNA, the CDR3 is TGCGCCAGCAGTGAAGGTTCTCCCCTAGCGGGGGGAATATACGAGCAGTACTTC. Its translation is CASSEGSPLAGGIYEQYF.

This chain links TRBV27 with TRBJ2-5; D perhaps matches TRBD2 (6 bases). Germline-derived CDR1 and CDR2 are MNHEY and SMNVEV (reference sequence). This CDR3 has 20 amino acids. Trimming cost V 4 bases and J 7 bases, with 34 bases left between them. CDR3 amino acids: CASSSRPTNGRFRLRPTQYF. Here the CDR3 DNA reads TGTGCCAGCAGTTCTCGACCGACTAACGGGAGATTTAGACTCCGCCCGACCCAGTACTTC.

The chain joins TRBV28 to TRBJ2-3; 7 bases are a match to TRBD2. The CDR3 has 14 residues. The germline V gene has CDR1 MDHEN and CDR2 SYDVKM. The V and J ends lost 4 bases and 4 bases, in that order; junction bases with no gene match: 5. CDR3 loop: CASSWGGRADTQYF. The CDR3, as DNA: TGTGCCAGCAGTTGGGGGGGGAGGGCAGATACGCAGTATTTT.

V gene TRBV29-1 combines with J gene TRBJ1-1; a possible D gene is TRBD1 (6 bases). This CDR3 comprises 12 residues. The V end was cut by 2 bases, the J end by 4 bases, with 8 bases between. Germline CDR1 SQVTM, CDR2 ANQGSEA. Here the CDR3 reads CSVEQGFTEAFF. The CDR3 DNA reads as TGCAGCGTTGAACAGGGGTTCACTGAAGCTTTCTTT.

The J gene is TRBJ1-2, the V gene TRBV6-5, with a tentative D call TRBD1 (5 bases). Germline V gene sequence: CDR1 MNHEY, CDR2 SVGAGI. The CDR3 is 15 residues long. V was shortened by 0 bases and J by 0 bases, with 8 bases between the two germline ends. The CDR3 DNA follows: TGTGCCAGCAGTTACTCGCTGGGGCCTAACTATGGCTACACCTTC. Encoded protein: CASSYSLGPNYGYTF.

This rearrangement joins TRBV7-6 to TRBJ2-1; 10 positions match TRBD1. V shed 3 bases, J shed 5 bases, and the junction held 4 bases outside the gene matches. This CDR3 region has 15 residues. Looked up from germline, CDR1 is SGHVS and CDR2 is FNYEAQ. CDR3 amino acids: CASSLGTGVNNEQFF. CDR3 in DNA: TGTGCCAGCAGCTTGGGGACAGGGGTAAACAATGAGCAGTTCTTC. The variable domain in full, with the rest retrieved from reference TRBV7-6 and TRBJ2-1, is GAGVSQSPRYKVTKRGQDVALRCDPISGHVSLYWYRQALGQGPEFLTYFNYEAQQDKSGLPNDRFSAERPEGSISTLTIQRTEQRDSAMYRCASSLGTGVNNEQFFGPGTRLTVL.